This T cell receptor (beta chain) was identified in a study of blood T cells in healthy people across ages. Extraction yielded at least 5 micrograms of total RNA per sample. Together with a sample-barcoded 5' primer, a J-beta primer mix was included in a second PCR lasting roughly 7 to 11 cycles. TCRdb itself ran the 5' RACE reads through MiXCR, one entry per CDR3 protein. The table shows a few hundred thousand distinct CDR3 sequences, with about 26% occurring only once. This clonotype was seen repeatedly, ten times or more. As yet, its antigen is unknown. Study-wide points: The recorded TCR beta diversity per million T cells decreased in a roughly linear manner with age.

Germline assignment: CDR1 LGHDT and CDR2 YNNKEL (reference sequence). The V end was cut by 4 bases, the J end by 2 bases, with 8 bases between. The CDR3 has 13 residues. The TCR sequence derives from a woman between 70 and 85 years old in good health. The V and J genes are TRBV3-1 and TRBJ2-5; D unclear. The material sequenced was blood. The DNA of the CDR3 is TGTGCCAGCAGCCCCTTAGCTCAAGAGACCCAGTACTTC. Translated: CASSPLAQETQYF.